The 9 T cell receptor beta chains given below trace back to one sample, sequenced in a study of somatic mutations in cytotoxic T cells in rheumatoid arthritis. Data came from immunoSEQ multiplex PCR; TCRdb stores just in-frame clones and leaves some out. The sample contains fewer than 30,000 clones, approximately 73% of which appear only once. The sequenced material came from CD8+ T cells sorted from blood. All receptors come from a young woman in good health.

V gene TRBV30 combines with J gene TRBJ2-1, with 7 nucleotides matching TRBD2. This CDR3 has 15 residues. In germline, CDR1 is GTSNPN, CDR2 SVGIG (reference sequence). The V segment lost 5 bases and the J segment 4 bases; nucleotides outside the gene matches: 11. Here the CDR3 DNA reads TGTGCCTGGGGGGGGGAGAGGGGAAATTACAATGAGCAGTTCTTC. Its translation is CAWGGERGNYNEQFF.

This sequence joins TRBV7-9 and TRBJ1-2; D is possibly TRBD1 (6 bases). CDR1 is SEHNR, CDR2 FQNEAQ, per germline (reference sequence). Trimming pared 5 bases from V and 4 bases from J, leaving 20 bases between. There are 16 residues in the CDR3. The CDR3 spells CASSPPLRGGAYGYTF. DNA of the CDR3: TGTGCCAGCAGCCCACCACTGAGGGGGGGGGCCTATGGCTACACCTTC. Looking up the rest from reference TRBV7-9 and TRBJ1-2 gives the full variable domain: DTGVSQNPRHKITKRGQNVTFRCDPISEHNRLYWYRQTLGQGPEFLTYFQNEAQLEKSRLLSDRFSAERPKGSFSTLEIQRTEQGDSAMYLCASSPPLRGGAYGYTFGSGTRLTVV.

The V gene is TRBV19, the J gene TRBJ1-2; a possible D gene is TRBD1 (6 bases). Germline values: CDR1 LNHDA, CDR2 SQIVND (reference sequence). V was clipped by 8 bases and J by 5 bases, with 18 bases between them. This CDR3 contains 14 residues. CDR3 sequence (DNA): TGTGCCAGTCTCCCCTTCCTCGGACAGTATGGCTACACCTTC. Encoded protein: CASLPFLGQYGYTF.

The chain uses TRBV19 and TRBJ2-1, with a tentative D call TRBD2 (6 bases). The CDR3 consists of 19 residues. Trimming cost V 0 bases and J 4 bases, with 22 bases left between them. The V gene's germline CDR1 is LNHDA and CDR2 SQIVND (reference sequence). CDR3 nucleotide sequence: TGTGCCAGTAGTATAGATCCAACCCTCCTAGCGATGGGGTACAATGAGCAGTTCTTC. Its translation is CASSIDPTLLAMGYNEQFF. Based on the CDR3 plus reference TRBV19 and TRBJ2-1, the full variable domain is DGGITQSPKYLFRKEGQNVTLSCEQNLNHDAMYWYRQDPGQGLRLIYYSQIVNDFQKGDIAEGYSVSREKKESFPLTVTSAQKNPTAFYLCASSIDPTLLAMGYNEQFFGPGTRLTVL.

The chain carries TRBV2 and TRBJ2-5; 7 bases are a match to TRBD1. Trimming at V came to 8 bases and at J to 5 bases, leaving 8 bases not matched to a gene. In germline, CDR1 is SNHLY, CDR2 FYNNEI. The CDR3 is 13 amino acids. The CDR3 region has the DNA TGTGCCAGCTCCTCGGGCAGGGGGGAGACCCAGTACTTC. It encodes CASSSGRGETQYF.

This chain connects TRBV5-1 to TRBJ2-1; D may be TRBD2 (6 bases). Germline assignment: CDR1 SGHRS and CDR2 YFSETQ. Trimming took 0 bases from V and 6 from J, leaving 19 bases between them. This CDR3 is built from 17 residues. CDR3 region: CASSLGRWGEYSNEQFF. The CDR3 DNA reads as TGCGCCAGCAGCTTGGGTCGGTGGGGGGAATACTCCAATGAGCAGTTCTTC.

The V gene is TRBV7-9, the J gene TRBJ2-5; D could derive from TRBD1 or TRBD2 (5 bases each). From germline, CDR1 is SEHNR and CDR2 FQNEAQ (reference sequence). V was pared by 4 bases and J by 8 bases, with 20 bases between. The CDR3 is made up of 15 amino acids. CDR3: CASSSQDLTWDTQYF. CDR3 coding DNA: TGTGCCAGCAGCTCGCAGGACTTAACGTGGGACACCCAGTACTTC.

The chain joins TRBV27 to TRBJ2-6, with 7 bases fitting TRBD1. The CDR3 runs 17 residues. J gave up 0 bases and V 4 bases, and 6 bases lay outside the gene matches. Germline V gives CDR1 MNHEY, CDR2 SMNVEV (reference sequence). CDR3 loop: CASSSKTGASGANVLTF. The CDR3 DNA sequence: TGTGCCAGCAGTTCGAAAACAGGGGCCTCTGGGGCCAACGTCCTGACTTTC.

This clone has a single count. This chain connects TRBV5-1 to TRBJ2-7; the D gene is possibly TRBD2 (6 bases). Germline assignment: CDR1 SGHRS and CDR2 YFSETQ. V shed 2 bases and J shed 2 bases, with 14 bases lying between them. The CDR3 totals 15 residues. CDR3 protein: CASSLDPGDAYEQYF. The CDR3 coding sequence is TGCGCCAGCAGCTTAGATCCGGGGGATGCCTACGAGCAGTACTTC.